This T cell receptor (beta chain) was observed in a study of T cells of healthy individuals. TCRdb re-derived calls from the 5' RACE reads in MiXCR, one entry per CDR3 protein. Of around 90,000 distinct CDR3 sequences in the sample, roughly 5% were seen once. The germline CDR1 and CDR2 sequences are SGHAT and FQNNGV. The length of the CDR3 is 15 residues. Trimming removed 4 bases at V and 6 bases at J, with 19 bases between. Many counts were recorded for this clonotype. This chain links TRBV11-2 with TRBJ2-7; D might be TRBD1 (6 bases). The clonotype comes from a female donor in good health. CDR3 protein: CASSSRQAKNSEQYF. The CDR3 DNA reads TGTGCCAGCAGCTCCAGACAGGCCAAAAACTCCGAGCAGTACTTC.